This entry lists 16 T cell receptor beta chains sequenced from one sample in a study of cytomegalovirus exposure and HLA in healthy donors (dated by TCRdb to the late 2010s). Libraries were prepared through the immunoSEQ multiplex PCR assay. The multiplex PCR relied on a mix of 60 forward primers for TCR Vbeta segments and 13 reverse primers for TCR Jbeta segments. The table comes from immuneACCESS by way of TCRdb, which keeps in-frame sequences with V and J called. Part of the clones is missing from these tables; in studies checked, under half for an unresolved V gene and the rest for unknown reasons. Recorded for this sample are around 79,000 clones; around 70% of them occurred a single time. The ten largest clones add up to about 16% of the sample. Specimen: PBMCs. The receptors were sampled from a woman aged 40 to 49 in good health and CMV-seropositive.

The chain links TRBV4-1 to TRBJ1-6; TRBD1 might be the D (6 bases). Germline CDR1 MGHRA, CDR2 YSYEKL. The V end lost 4 bases, the J end lost 8 bases, and 12 bases lay between the germline ends. There are 14 residues in the CDR3. CDR3 loop: CASSLGHADSPLHF. The CDR3 coding sequence is TGCGCCAGCAGCCTGGGACACGCGGATTCACCCCTCCACTTT.

This sequence joins TRBV7-8 and TRBJ1-5; TRBD1 matches 7 bases. This CDR3 is 20 amino acids long. Germline loops: CDR1 SGHVS, CDR2 FQNEAQ. With V trimmed by 1 base and J by 4 bases, 19 bases remained unmatched. Written as DNA, the CDR3 is TGTGCCAGCAGCTTAGAGGAGGAGACAGGGCTCGGGGTATTGAATCAGCCCCAGCATTTT. The encoded protein is CASSLEEETGLGVLNQPQHF.

A few counts support this clone. For the CDR3, the DNA is TGTGCCAGCAGCTCGGAGCCCTCGCGGCGGGAGGGCCACTCCTACGAGCAGTACTTC. This gives the protein CASSSEPSRREGHSYEQYF. The genes are TRBV9 and TRBJ2-7, with 9 bases aligning to TRBD2. V shed 4 bases, J shed 0 bases, and the junction held 17 bases outside the gene matches. CDR1 is SGDLS and CDR2 is YYNGEE in the germline V gene. The CDR3 runs 19 residues.

The V call is TRBV18, the J call TRBJ1-2; 9 bases align to TRBD1. Germline V gene sequence: CDR1 KGHSH, CDR2 LQKENI. The CDR3 length is 16 residues. V lost 5 bases and J lost 1; bases outside the gene matches: 8. For the CDR3, the DNA is TGTGCCAGCTCAACCGGGACAGGGATCGGTAACTATGGCTACACCTTC. This gives the protein CASSTGTGIGNYGYTF.

The chain is built from TRBV9 and TRBJ2-2; no reliable D call. Germline CDR1 and CDR2: SGDLS and YYNGEE. V shed 0 bases and J shed 0 bases, with 6 bases lying between them. This CDR3 region has 15 residues. CDR3 region: CASSVGPTNTGELFF. In DNA, the CDR3 is TGTGCCAGCAGCGTAGGTCCCACGAACACCGGGGAGCTGTTTTTT.

The chain carries TRBV5-1 and TRBJ2-5; TRBD1 is a possible D gene (5 bases). Trimming removed 1 base from V and 2 bases from J, with 9 bases in between. This CDR3 comprises 14 residues. Germline CDR1 and CDR2: SGHRS and YFSETQ. In DNA form, the CDR3 reads TGCGCCAGCAGCTTGCAGGGCAGACAAGAGACCCAGTACTTC. This translates into CASSLQGRQETQYF.

To note about this clone: Sequence at one end of the junction differs from germline and may be a read error. The sample has other DNA sequences that encode this CDR3 too. V and J are TRBV5-1 and TRBJ1-1; maybe TRBD1 (6 bases). This CDR3 has 14 residues. CDR1 is SGHRS and CDR2 is YFSETQ in the germline V gene. DNA for the CDR3: TGCGCCAGCAACCGCCGGGACATGAACACTGAAGCCTTCTTT. It yields the protein CASNRRDMNTEAFF.

The genes are TRBV4-3 and TRBJ1-5; possible D gene TRBD1, 6 bases. The V end lost 4 bases, the J end lost 7 bases, and 14 bases lay between the germline ends. The CDR3 spans 14 residues. Germline V gene sequence: CDR1 LGHNA, CDR2 YSLEER. The CDR3: CASSLQGTSQPQHF. The CDR3 DNA reads as TGCGCCAGCAGCCTACAGGGAACGAGCCAGCCCCAGCATTTT.

The chain joins TRBV7-2 to TRBJ2-7; D may be TRBD2 (6 bases). CDR1 is SGHTA and CDR2 is FQGNSA in the germline V gene. This CDR3 is 14 amino acids long. Trimming pared 2 bases from V and 2 bases from J, leaving 10 bases between. CDR3 loop: CASSLREATYEQYF. For the CDR3, the DNA is TGTGCCAGCAGCTTAAGGGAGGCCACCTACGAGCAGTACTTC.

The chain employs TRBV9 and TRBJ1-5; 7 bases are a match to TRBD1. The CDR3 spans 14 residues. V lost 5 bases, J lost 2 bases, and 4 bases stayed unmatched. Germline CDR1 is SGDLS and CDR2 is YYNGEE. CDR3 sequence (DNA): TGTGCCAGCAGTCATACAGGGGGCAATCAGCCCCAGCATTTT. Encoded protein: CASSHTGGNQPQHF.

This chain joins TRBV9 and TRBJ2-1; 7 nucleotides match TRBD1. There are 15 residues in the CDR3. Looked up from germline, CDR1 is SGDLS and CDR2 is YYNGEE. V lost 1 base to trimming and J lost 3 bases; unmatched junction nucleotides: 4. The CDR3 bases are TGTGCCAGCAGCGTAACAGGGGTTAACTACAATGAGCAGTTCTTC. Protein: CASSVTGVNYNEQFF.

The chain uses TRBV27 and TRBJ2-7; 9 bases line up with TRBD1. The CDR3 is 15 residues long. Per germline, CDR1 MNHEY and CDR2 SMNVEV (reference sequence). V trimming: 4 bases; J trimming: 4 bases; junction bases outside the gene matches: 8. CDR3 nucleotide sequence: TGTGCCAGCAGTTCCCCGACAGGGGGGGATTACGAGCAGTACTTC. It yields the protein CASSSPTGGDYEQYF.

This chain connects TRBV7-2 to TRBJ2-7, with 10 bases that match TRBD1. Germline V CDR1 and CDR2: SGHTA, FQGNSA. The CDR3 is 13 residues long. The ends lost 4 bases at V and 5 bases at J; junction bases unmatched: 2. As DNA, the CDR3 is TGTGCCAGCAGCTCCGGGACAGGGGACGAGCAGTACTTC. It is translated as CASSSGTGDEQYF.

This chain joins TRBV7-9 and TRBJ1-3; possible D gene TRBD1, 5 bases. Germline V lookup: CDR1 SEHNR, CDR2 FQNEAQ (reference sequence). V was cut by 5 bases and J by 4 bases, with 9 bases left in between. The CDR3 covers 13 residues. The DNA of the CDR3 is TGTGCCAGCAGCCCCGGGGGGGGAAACACCATATATTTT. Amino acids: CASSPGGGNTIYF.

V is TRBV11-2 and J is TRBJ1-4; 9 positions agree with TRBD1. Germline CDR1 reads SGHAT; CDR2 reads FQNNGV. The CDR3 runs to 15 residues. J was trimmed by 4 bases and V by 5 bases; bases with no gene match: 5. The CDR3 region is CASSTTGGINEKLFF. DNA for the CDR3: TGTGCCAGCAGCACAACAGGGGGCATTAATGAAAAACTGTTTTTT.

This clone was seen more than once but under ten times. The chain combines TRBV2 with TRBJ1-5; D not certain. Germline V gene data show CDR1 as SNHLY and CDR2 as FYNNEI. V gave up 3 bases and J gave up 5 bases, with 8 bases separating them. The CDR3 is 13 residues long. CDR3 bases: TGTGCCAGCAGTGACAGGTTTGATCAGCCCCAGCATTTT. As protein: CASSDRFDQPQHF.